This T cell receptor (beta chain) was obtained from a study of T-cell memory formation after mild COVID-19. The overall study: TCR clusters showed largely donor specificity. Findings of the study overall: Contracting clones from day 15 to 85 had balanced CD4/CD8; later expanders favoured CD4+.

After 5'RACE with constant-segment primers, TCR alpha and TCR beta cDNA libraries carrying sample barcodes and UMIs were obtained. TCRdb re-called the 5' RACE reads through MiXCR, storing one row per CDR3 protein. The repertoire holds roughly 620,000 distinct CDR3 sequences, with about a sixth as singletons. V lost 0 bases, J lost 8 bases, and 15 bases lay in between. This CDR3 region has 15 residues. The germline CDR1 and CDR2 sequences are SGHTA and FQGNSA. The table lists this clonotype with a few counts. Its antigen is undetermined. The sequence came from an adult woman who had mild COVID-19 (a few samples of this study predate the infection). Cell type and time point are not known. Sample: PBMCs or a T cell subset sorted from them (not recorded which). The chain combines TRBV7-2 with TRBJ2-3; D remains unclear. Here the CDR3 DNA reads TGTGCCAGCAGCTTAGCGGTTGCCGGGTCACGTACGCAGTATTTT. Translating gives CASSLAVAGSRTQYF.